Listed below are T cell receptor beta chains from one sample, sequenced in a study of blood T cells in healthy people across ages. TCRdb re-called the 5' RACE reads with MiXCR, one entry per CDR3 protein. The data contain 1.6 million or so distinct CDR3 sequences, 30% to 35% of them seen just once; the ten biggest clones take up roughly 12%. Sequencing was done on a sample of blood. The source is a woman in her 30s in good health. Both conserved end residues are part of each CDR3. Fields, in order: J gene, D gene, clone size, V gene, CDR3 DNA, CDR3 protein. A D gene is named only where the DNA matches it firmly. Only part of the rows carry a size: once, few, many, or a class if the clone is expanded.

TRBJ1-6	.	few	TRBV6-6	TGTGCCAGCAGTCCCCGGGATTCTGAAAATTCACCCCTCCACTTT	CASSPRDSENSPLHF
TRBJ2-1	.	.	TRBV3-1	TGTGCCAACAGCCAAACCCCCCAGGTTGGGCAGTTCTTC	CANSQTPQVGQFF
TRBJ1-1	.	.	TRBV4-2	TGTGCCAGCAGCCAAGAAGTGAACACTGAAGCTTTCTTT	CASSQEVNTEAFF
TRBJ1-2	TRBD1	once	TRBV7-9	TGTGCCAGCAGCACCGGGACAGATGGCTATGGCTACACCTTC	CASSTGTDGYGYTF
TRBJ1-5	.	.	TRBV10-3	TGTGCCATCAGTGAAACCCGTGGAGGGTCGATTAGCAATCAGCCCCAGCATTTT	CAISETRGGSISNQPQHF
TRBJ1-2	TRBD1	few	TRBV30	TGTGCCTGGAGTAAGGGCGGGACAGGGGTCGGTAACTATGGCTACACCTTC	CAWSKGGTGVGNYGYTF
TRBJ2-1	TRBD1	.	TRBV20-1	TGCAGTGCCAACAACAGGGGCCCAAGCTCCTACAATGAGCAGTTCTTC	CSANNRGPSSYNEQFF
TRBJ2-7	.	.	TRBV20-1	TGCAGTGCTAGAGTCCCGGACGCATCCAGCTCCTACGAGCAGTACTTC	CSARVPDASSSYEQYF
TRBJ2-3	.	few	TRBV28	TGTGCCAGCAGTGTAACAGGGTACACAGATACGCAGTATTTT	CASSVTGYTDTQYF
TRBJ2-7	.	few	TRBV3-1	TGTGCCAGTGAGACCGGAACCTACGAGCAGTACTTC	CASETGTYEQYF
TRBJ2-3	.	.	TRBV27	TGTGCCAGCAGCCCTCCTCGCCGGGACCTAGATTTGGACACAGATACGCAGTATTTT	CASSPPRRDLDLDTDTQYF
TRBJ2-5	TRBD2	.	TRBV5-1	TGCGCCAGCAGCGTAGAAGTTAGCGGGGAGACCCAGTACTTC	CASSVEVSGETQYF
TRBJ1-1	.	.	TRBV2	TGTGCCAGCAGCCCCGATTGGCAGGGAGTGACAGCTTTCTTT	CASSPDWQGVTAFF
TRBJ1-1	.	many	TRBV29-1	TGCAGCGGCAACCGGGAACTTGAAGCTTTCTTT	CSGNRELEAFF
TRBJ2-5	.	few	TRBV20-1	TGCAGTGCTAGAGACGCCCAGGGAACGGAGACCCAGTACTTC	CSARDAQGTETQYF
TRBJ2-4	.	few	TRBV5-1	TGCGCCAGCAGCTTGGTCCCGGGGAGTGGAGCCAAAAACATTCAGTACTTC	CASSLVPGSGAKNIQYF
TRBJ2-3	TRBD2	.	TRBV7-2	TGTGCCAGCAGCTTAGCTCCTAGCGGTGGATCGTTATCCCTAGATACGCAGTATTTT	CASSLAPSGGSLSLDTQYF
TRBJ2-7	.	once	TRBV30	TGTGCCTGGAGAAAGAGTGTCTGCGAGCAGTACTTC	CAWRKSVCEQYF
TRBJ2-1	TRBD2	few	TRBV12-3/TRBV12-4	TGTGCCAGCAGTCGACTAGCGGGGTACTTCAATGAGCAGTTCTTC	CASSRLAGYFNEQFF
TRBJ2-1	.	.	TRBV12-3/TRBV12-4	TGTGCCAGCACCCCCGGGACATACTACAATGAGCAGTTCTTC	CASTPGTYYNEQFF
TRBJ2-4	.	.	TRBV20-1	TGCAGTGCCTCAGACAGGAGAGCCAAAAACATTCAGTACTTC	CSASDRRAKNIQYF
TRBJ2-7	TRBD2	.	TRBV20-1	TGCAGTGCTTTATCAACTAGCGGGGTGAACTACGAGCAGTACTTC	CSALSTSGVNYEQYF
TRBJ1-5	.	once	TRBV28	TGTGCCAGCAGTTTATCGGCCACCCATCAGCCCCAGCATTTT	CASSLSATHQPQHF
TRBJ1-4	.	.	TRBV15	TGTGCCACCAGCAGTCTCCAGGGGCCCTCAACTAATGAAAAACTGTTTTTT	CATSSLQGPSTNEKLFF